This T cell receptor (beta chain) was sequenced for a study of T cell responses to AZD1222 COVID-19 vaccine. General study results and limits: Donor demographics were predominantly white British with a female majority; clonal diversity may be underestimated. Nearly half of spike-specific TCRs reportedly target unmutated variant regions.

Germline V gene lookup returns CDR1 SGHRS and CDR2 YFSETQ. Trimming pared 3 bases from V and 1 base from J, leaving 7 bases between. CDR3 length: 14 amino acids. Details on this clone: Its antigen is as yet unknown.

Measured with immunoSEQ multiplex PCR; TCRdb has only the in-frame clones, and not every one. The top ten clones hold about 2% of a sample with about 55,000 clones, 89% of them seen once. This TCR derives from an adult in good health. This sample comprised peripheral blood, obtained on day 0 of AZD1222 vaccination. The genes are TRBV5-1 and TRBJ2-2; D not resolved. The CDR3 region is CASSSDGNTGELFF. In DNA form, the CDR3 reads TGCGCCAGCAGCTCGGACGGGAACACCGGGGAGCTGTTTTTT.